The 12 T cell receptor beta chains listed next were all sequenced from one sample in a study of T cell repertoires in cytomegalovirus infection. These receptors have no identified antigens. TCRdb analysed the reads with MiXCR anew, one entry per CDR3 protein. This table has 80,000 or so distinct CDR3 sequences, around 37% appearing once. The source material was CD8+ T cells from cultured PBMCs, sampled from culture after CMV antigen stimulation. These receptors were taken from a human donor in good health (CMV status not recorded). Some clones in this sample may be carry-over from other donors' samples.

This clonotype was picked up one time. The genes are TRBV7-2 and TRBJ2-3; D is unresolved. Trimming took off 1 base at V and 4 bases at J, with 15 bases between the two ends. The CDR3 extends over 16 amino acids. CDR1 is SGHTA and CDR2 is FQGNSA in the germline V gene. CDR3 residues: CASSLDYSYVADTQYF. The CDR3 coding sequence is TGTGCCAGCAGCTTAGATTATAGCTACGTAGCAGATACGCAGTATTTT.

This clonotype was counted ten times or more. Written as DNA, the CDR3 is TGTGCCAGCAGTTTAGAGCCAGTTGCAACTAATGAAAAACTGTTTTTT. Its protein product is CASSLEPVATNEKLFF. V and J are TRBV28 and TRBJ1-4; D call uncertain. V shed 2 bases and J shed 0 bases, with 10 bases lying between them. The length of the CDR3 is 16 residues. CDR1 and CDR2 (germline): MDHEN, SYDVKM.

The V and J genes are TRBV7-2 and TRBJ2-2; D remains ambiguous. The V gene's germline CDR1 is SGHTA and CDR2 FQGNSA. The length of the CDR3 is 14 residues. V lost 6 bases and J lost 3, with 11 bases in between. For the CDR3, the DNA is TGTGCCAGCAGACAAGGCCCGGACACCGGGGAGCTGTTTTTT. Protein product: CASRQGPDTGELFF.

V gene TRBV12-3 or TRBV12-4 combines with J gene TRBJ1-2; 7 positions match TRBD1. The CDR3 is 14 residues long. The V and J ends lost 6 bases and 0 bases, in that order; junction bases with no gene match: 4. As DNA, the CDR3 is TGTGCCAGCAGCCCAGGGGGTACTAACTATGGCTACACCTTC. Translating it yields CASSPGGTNYGYTF.

This clonotype was observed a few times. The rearrangement links TRBV12-3 or TRBV12-4 to TRBJ2-7; 8 bases align to TRBD1. V gave up 7 bases and J gave up 2 bases; unmatched junction bases: 4. The CDR3 extends over 13 amino acids. The CDR3 loop reads CASTGQVAYEQYF. The CDR3 DNA follows: TGTGCCAGCACGGGACAGGTGGCCTACGAGCAGTACTTC.

This clonotype was observed a handful of times. The chain uses TRBV7-6 and TRBJ2-5; 11 bases line up with TRBD2. After removal of 2 bases from V and 1 base from J, the junction contained 21 bases not matched to a gene. This CDR3 comprises 22 residues. The germline gives CDR1 SGHVS, CDR2 FNYEAQ. CDR3 bases: TGTGCCAGCAGCTTATTAACGGCGACAGGTCGGCTAGCGGGGGGCTTCCAAGAGACCCAGTACTTC. Residues: CASSLLTATGRLAGGFQETQYF.

The chain recombines TRBV12-3 or TRBV12-4 with TRBJ1-6; D unclear. The CDR3 spans 12 residues. The V gene lost 7 bases and the J gene lost 10 bases, with 11 bases spanning the gap. CDR3 nucleotide sequence: TGTGCCAGCACTTCTGGGTTGTCACCCCTCCACTTT. Its protein product is CASTSGLSPLHF.

This clonotype turned up a few times. The chain has TRBV27 and TRBJ1-5; D is possibly TRBD1 (5 bases). Germline assignment: CDR1 MNHEY and CDR2 SMNVEV (reference sequence). The CDR3 is made up of 16 amino acids. V lost 5 bases and J lost 9, with 23 bases in between. The CDR3 DNA follows: TGTGCCAGCAGTCCCCAGTGGGGCGGCCGTTATTCGCCCCAGCATTTT. Its translation: CASSPQWGGRYSPQHF.

This chain links TRBV27 with TRBJ2-7; a weak D match, TRBD2 (6 bases). V was trimmed by 4 bases and J by 0 bases, leaving 10 bases between them. The CDR3 totals 14 residues. CDR1 and CDR2 from the germline V gene are MNHEY and SMNVEV (reference sequence). This CDR3 is CASSSRLDSYEQYF. CDR3 sequence (DNA): TGTGCCAGCAGTTCACGACTAGACTCCTACGAGCAGTACTTC.

The chain combines TRBV27 with TRBJ2-1, with TRBD2 matching over 11 bases. The CDR3 runs to 19 residues. Trimming cost V 1 base and J 7 bases; bases outside gene matches: 15. Germline loops: CDR1 MNHEY, CDR2 SMNVEV (reference sequence). The CDR3 sequence: CASSLLRSLSGGVKNEQFF. As DNA, the CDR3 is TGTGCCAGCAGTTTATTGAGGTCCCTTAGCGGGGGGGTTAAGAATGAGCAGTTCTTC.

The V call is TRBV27, the J call TRBJ2-2; no reliable D call. The germline gives CDR1 MNHEY, CDR2 SMNVEV (reference sequence). This CDR3 comprises 14 residues. The V and J ends lost 3 bases and 4 bases respectively, with 9 bases between them. CDR3 DNA: TGTGCCAGCAGTTTGACCCTCAGCACCGGGGAGCTGTTTTTT. This encodes CASSLTLSTGELFF.

J is TRBJ1-6 and V is TRBV4-3, with D unclear. Trimming removed 0 bases from V and 9 bases from J, with 12 bases in between. The CDR3 runs to 15 residues. CDR1 and CDR2 (germline): LGHNA, YSLEER. The CDR3: CASSQEGNGSSPLHF. The CDR3 DNA sequence: TGCGCCAGCAGCCAAGAGGGTAATGGGAGTTCACCCCTCCACTTT.